This entry is about one T cell receptor beta chain. The data derive from a study of blood T cell repertoires in COVID-19. About the research overall: Whether acute or convalescent, the COVID-19 samples came from the United States, Italy and Spain. PBMCs, B-cell-depleted T cells, or T cells provided the cDNA or gDNA that made up the material.

As handled by the study authors: Reference gene primer amplification gave estimated nucleated cell counts. Here immunoSEQ multiplex PCR was the method, and the copy in TCRdb shows in-frame clones only, minus some. The V and J calls and clone size come from that table; D and trimming were worked out from the DNA. The table has 72,000 or so clones, over 70% seen once. The CDR3 sequence is 15 residues long. CDR1 is KGHSH, CDR2 LQKENI, per germline. V lost 3 bases, J lost 8 bases, and 16 bases lay in between. The V gene is TRBV18, the J gene TRBJ1-4; the D gene is possibly TRBD1 (5 bases). Material for sequencing was peripheral blood. The sequence came from a man between 65 and 79 years old who had recovered from COVID-19. Here the CDR3 reads CASSPELQGGEKLFF. The DNA for the CDR3 is TGTGCCAGCTCACCGGAACTTCAGGGTGGGGAAAAACTGTTTTTT.